The 30 T cell receptor beta chains given below trace back to one sample, sequenced in a study of cytomegalovirus exposure and HLA in healthy donors. It was with 60 Vbeta and 13 Jbeta primers that the PCR ran. Using immunoSEQ multiplex PCR, the repertoire was profiled, and TCRdb retains in-frame clones only, with some absent. The sample includes around 36,000 clones, 80% to 90% seen only once; the top ten take about a tenth. The sample was PBMCs. The receptors derive from a woman between 40 and 55 years old in good health and CMV-seronegative.

The V call is TRBV5-6, the J call TRBJ1-2; a weak D match, TRBD1 (5 bases). This CDR3 has 14 residues. V lost 4 bases and J lost 2, with 12 bases in between. Germline V CDR1 and CDR2: SGHDT, YYEEEE. The CDR3 DNA reads as TGTGCCAGCAGCCTGGGGCGGCAAAACTATGGCTACACCTTC. This codes for CASSLGRQNYGYTF. The whole variable domain, remainder taken from reference TRBV5-6 and TRBJ1-2, is DAGVTQSPTHLIKTRGQQVTLRCSPKSGHDTVSWYQQALGQGPQFIFQYYEEEERQRGNFPDRFSGHQFPNYSSELNVNALLLGDSALYLCASSLGRQNYGYTFGSGTRLTVV.

The V gene is TRBV28, the J gene TRBJ2-1; D remains ambiguous. CDR1 is MDHEN, CDR2 SYDVKM, per germline. V lost 4 bases, J lost 10 bases, and 8 bases lay in between. The CDR3 sequence is 11 residues long. The CDR3 region has the DNA TGTGCCAGCAGTTCCTCCTACGAGCAGTTCTTC. It codes for CASSSSYEQFF.

The gene calls are TRBV6-4 and TRBJ2-1, with D maybe TRBD2 (5 bases). The germline V gene encodes CDR1 MRHNA and CDR2 SNTAGT. The CDR3 has 17 amino acids. Between the trimmed V and J ends, which lost 4 bases and 5 bases, there was a span of 21 bases. DNA of the CDR3: TGTGCCAGCAGTGCCTGGGCGAGGGCCGTCGGGGACAATGAGCAGTTCTTC. Its translation is CASSAWARAVGDNEQFF.

This rearrangement joins TRBV11-2 to TRBJ1-1, with D uncertain. The germline V gene encodes CDR1 SGHAT and CDR2 FQNNGV. This CDR3 has 14 amino acids. V gave up 1 base and J gave up 5 bases, with 11 bases separating them. CDR3 DNA sequence: TGTGCCAGCAGCTTAGGGTGGGAGAATACTGAAGCTTTCTTT. It encodes CASSLGWENTEAFF.

A remark on this clone: The junction does not match germline at one end; this may be a read error. The chain is built from TRBV7-7 and TRBJ2-1; D not resolved. Germline V CDR1 and CDR2: SSHAT, FNYEAQ (reference sequence). The CDR3 spans 13 residues. Here the CDR3 DNA reads TGTGCTAGCAGCTTAGGCCAGAACAATGAGCAGTTCTTC. This translates into CASSLGQNNEQFF.

V and J are TRBV7-6 and TRBJ2-1, with TRBD1 matching over 7 bases. Trimming cost V 1 base and J 7 bases; bases outside gene matches: 7. This CDR3 is 15 amino acids long. CDR1 and CDR2 (germline): SGHVS, FNYEAQ. The CDR3 region has the DNA TGTGCCAGCAGCTTAGGGCCGGGACAGAGGAATGAGCAGTTCTTC. Translating gives CASSLGPGQRNEQFF. Full variable domain (rest looked up from reference TRBV7-6 and TRBJ2-1): GAGVSQSPRYKVTKRGQDVALRCDPISGHVSLYWYRQALGQGPEFLTYFNYEAQQDKSGLPNDRFSAERPEGSISTLTIQRTEQRDSAMYRCASSLGPGQRNEQFFGPGTRLTVL.

The chain couples TRBV14 to TRBJ2-5; 8 bases line up with TRBD1. Germline lookup yields CDR1 SGHDN and CDR2 FVKESK. This CDR3 is built from 16 residues. J lost 4 bases, V lost 5 bases, and 12 bases had no gene match. The CDR3 DNA is TGTGCCAGCAGCAAGGGACAGGTTGGGCGAAGAGAGACCCAGTACTTC. Its translation: CASSKGQVGRRETQYF.

The genes are TRBV28 and TRBJ2-6; maybe TRBD1 (6 bases). CDR3 length: 14 amino acids. Germline CDR1 MDHEN, CDR2 SYDVKM. Trimming removed 2 bases at V and 8 bases at J, with 10 bases between. CDR3 region: CASSLDQGTNVLTF. In DNA form, the CDR3 reads TGTGCCAGCAGTTTAGATCAGGGGACCAACGTCCTGACTTTC.

In its sample, this clone was seen once. CDR3 in amino acids: CASSRERSSYEQYV. DNA of the CDR3: TGTGCCAGCAGTCGAGAGAGGAGCTCCTACGAGCAGTACGTC. The chain combines TRBV6-1 with TRBJ2-7; D call uncertain. V was cut by 5 bases and J by 0 bases, with 11 bases left in between. Germline assignment: CDR1 MNHNS and CDR2 SASEGT. The CDR3 covers 14 residues.

The gene calls are TRBV7-2 and TRBJ2-5; 8 bases are shared with TRBD1. V lost 5 bases, J lost 5 bases, and 1 base stayed unmatched. Germline V gene data show CDR1 as SGHTA and CDR2 as FQGNSA. CDR3 length equals 12 residues. The CDR3 here is CASSRDRETQYF. In nucleotides, the CDR3 is TGTGCCAGCAGCCGGGACAGGGAGACCCAGTACTTC. Based on the CDR3 plus reference TRBV7-2 and TRBJ2-5, the full variable domain is GAGVSQSPSNKVTEKGKDVELRCDPISGHTALYWYRQSLGQGLEFLIYFQGNSAPDKSGLPSDRFSAERTGGSVSTLTIQRTQQEDSAVYLCASSRDRETQYFGPGTRLLVL.

The gene calls are TRBV27 and TRBJ1-5; TRBD1 matches 9 bases. The germline V gene encodes CDR1 MNHEY and CDR2 SMNVEV (reference sequence). The trim removed 6 bases at V and 4 bases at J, leaving 4 bases unmatched. This CDR3 contains 14 residues. CDR3 coding DNA: TGTGCCAGCAGAACAGGGGGCAAGAATCAGCCCCAGCATTTT. It yields the protein CASRTGGKNQPQHF.

This clone appeared once. The rearrangement uses TRBV19 and TRBJ1-4; D might be TRBD1 (5 bases). Germline CDR1 is LNHDA and CDR2 is SQIVND (reference sequence). V lost 7 bases, J lost 7 bases, and 13 bases lay in between. This CDR3 has 13 residues. CDR3 residues: CASTPQGGEKLFF. The DNA for the CDR3 is TGTGCCAGTACCCCTCAGGGTGGTGAAAAACTGTTTTTT.

This sequence joins TRBV9 and TRBJ2-1; D gene unclear. The V gene lost 4 bases and the J gene lost 9 bases, with 11 bases spanning the gap. Germline loops: CDR1 SGDLS, CDR2 YYNGEE. The CDR3 length is 12 residues. The CDR3 here is CASSSSSGEQFF. The CDR3 DNA is TGTGCCAGCAGCAGTAGCTCTGGTGAGCAGTTCTTC. Looking up the rest from reference TRBV9 and TRBJ2-1 gives the full variable domain: DSGVTQTPKHLITATGQRVTLRCSPRSGDLSVYWYQQSLDQGLQFLIQYYNGEERAKGNILERFSAQQFPDLHSELNLSSLELGDSALYFCASSSSSGEQFFGPGTRLTVL.

In its sample, this clone was seen a few times. The chain is built from TRBV7-9 and TRBJ1-2, with D uncertain. The CDR3 extends over 12 amino acids. CDR1 SEHNR and CDR2 FQNEAQ come from the germline V gene (reference sequence). Trimming left V 8 bases short and J 6 bases short, with 13 bases between. The DNA of the CDR3 is TGTGCCAGCGGCCACGGACTTGATGGCTACACCTTC. This sequence encodes CASGHGLDGYTF.

V gene TRBV4-1 combines with J gene TRBJ2-3; 8 bases align to TRBD2. Trimming at V came to 3 bases and at J to 4 bases, leaving 6 bases not matched to a gene. This CDR3 is 15 amino acids long. Germline loops: CDR1 MGHRA, CDR2 YSYEKL. The CDR3 loop is CASSQYGGGADTQYF. CDR3 in DNA: TGCGCCAGCAGCCAGTACGGGGGGGGCGCAGATACGCAGTATTTT.

The chain uses TRBV25-1 and TRBJ1-4; D gene uncertain. V was trimmed by 5 bases and J by 8 bases, leaving 6 bases between them. Germline V gene lookup returns CDR1 MGHDK and CDR2 SYGVNS. This CDR3 comprises 11 residues. CDR3 DNA: TGTGCCAGCAGTCACGGGGAAAAACTGTTTTTT. Protein: CASSHGEKLFF.

The chain joins TRBV19 to TRBJ1-6; TRBD1 matches at 7 bases. Germline CDR1 reads LNHDA; CDR2 reads SQIVND (reference sequence). With V trimmed by 6 bases and J by 9 bases, 5 bases remained unmatched. CDR3 length: 13 amino acids. The DNA of the CDR3 is TGTGCCAGTAGACAGGGGACGGTTTCACCCCTCCACTTT. Translation gives CASRQGTVSPLHF.

CDR3 coding DNA: TGTGCCAGCAGCTTGTCCAGGGACAGCTCCTACAATGAGCAGTTCTTC. Encoded protein: CASSLSRDSSYNEQFF. The rearrangement links TRBV5-5 to TRBJ2-1, with 7 bases fitting TRBD1. V shed 1 base and J 0 bases; nucleotides not matched to a gene: 4. In germline, CDR1 is SGHKS, CDR2 YYEKEE (reference sequence). The CDR3 is 16 amino acids.

The DNA for the CDR3 is TGTGCCAGCAGCTCCCGGACTAGCGCACAAGAGACCCAGTACTTC. It specifies CASSSRTSAQETQYF. The chain uses TRBV5-6 and TRBJ2-5; 9 bases map to TRBD2. This CDR3 has 15 residues. The germline V gene encodes CDR1 SGHDT and CDR2 YYEEEE. Trimming took 3 bases from V and 2 from J; bases not matched to a gene: 5. Using reference TRBV5-6 and TRBJ2-5 for the parts outside the CDR3, the full variable domain is DAGVTQSPTHLIKTRGQQVTLRCSPKSGHDTVSWYQQALGQGPQFIFQYYEEEERQRGNFPDRFSGHQFPNYSSELNVNALLLGDSALYLCASSSRTSAQETQYFGPGTRLLVL.

The V gene is TRBV21-1, the J gene TRBJ1-1. TRBV21-1 is reported as a pseudogene. The CDR3 spans 15 residues. The CDR3 spells CASSGREKMNTEAFF. In DNA form, the CDR3 reads TGTGCCAGCAGCGGACGGGAAAAGATGAACACTGAAGCTTTCTTT.

The rearrangement links TRBV5-1 to TRBJ2-3, with 11 bases matching TRBD2. CDR1 is SGHRS, CDR2 YFSETQ, per germline. V was clipped by 7 bases and J by 0 bases; unmatched bases: 22. CDR3 length equals 21 residues. Here the CDR3 DNA reads TGCGCCAGCCATACTGATGCTCGACTAGCGGGATTGGGAGCTAGCACAGATACGCAGTATTTT. It specifies CASHTDARLAGLGASTDTQYF.

The sample holds one count of this clone. The V call is TRBV7-2, the J call TRBJ2-1; a weak D match, TRBD1 (6 bases). CDR3 length: 14 residues. V was clipped by 3 bases and J by 4 bases, with 10 bases between them. Germline CDR1 SGHTA, CDR2 FQGNSA. CDR3 bases: TGTGCCAGCAGCTTCCCCGGACAGTACAATGAGCAGTTCTTC. Encoded protein: CASSFPGQYNEQFF. The variable domain in full, with the rest retrieved from reference TRBV7-2 and TRBJ2-1, is GAGVSQSPSNKVTEKGKDVELRCDPISGHTALYWYRQSLGQGLEFLIYFQGNSAPDKSGLPSDRFSAERTGGSVSTLTIQRTQQEDSAVYLCASSFPGQYNEQFFGPGTRLTVL.

This clone was observed a handful of times. The genes are TRBV11-3 and TRBJ2-1, with 9 bases that match TRBD2. The V and J ends lost 4 bases and 5 bases, in that order; junction bases with no gene match: 3. Germline V gene data show CDR1 as SGHNT and CDR2 as YENEEA. The CDR3 totals 14 residues. The CDR3 region has the DNA TGTGCCAGCAGCTCCGCTAGCGGGGACAATGAGCAGTTCTTC. It encodes CASSSASGDNEQFF.

V is TRBV14 and J is TRBJ2-5, with 10 bases lining up with TRBD2. This CDR3 comprises 17 residues. Germline-derived CDR1 and CDR2 are SGHDN and FVKESK. V trimming: 0 bases; J trimming: 1 base; junction bases outside the gene matches: 5. The CDR3 loop is CASSQDVSGGFQETQYF. CDR3 DNA: TGTGCCAGCAGCCAAGACGTTAGCGGGGGGTTCCAAGAGACCCAGTACTTC.

The rearrangement links TRBV9 to TRBJ2-7, with unresolved D. Germline V CDR1 and CDR2: SGDLS, YYNGEE. V lost 0 bases to trimming and J lost 8 bases, with 6 bases between them. CDR3 size: 11 residues. The CDR3 DNA reads as TGTGCCAGCAGCGTAGTACTCAAGCAGTACTTC. This codes for CASSVVLKQYF.

J is TRBJ1-5 and V is TRBV2; TRBD1 is a possible D gene (6 bases). V was clipped by 8 bases and J by 5 bases, with 19 bases between them. Germline assignment: CDR1 SNHLY and CDR2 FYNNEI. The CDR3 totals 15 residues. The chain's CDR3 is CASRQGFRWDQPQHF. The CDR3 DNA follows: TGTGCCAGCCGCCAGGGGTTTAGGTGGGATCAGCCCCAGCATTTT.

V is TRBV5-1 and J is TRBJ1-1; D perhaps matches TRBD1 (5 bases). V lost 0 bases and J lost 5, with 14 bases in between. The V gene's germline CDR1 is SGHRS and CDR2 YFSETQ. The CDR3 loop spans 15 amino acids. The DNA of the CDR3 is TGCGCCAGCAGCTTGGACGGGGCCGCGGGGACTGAAGCTTTCTTT. Its protein product is CASSLDGAAGTEAFF. The variable domain in full, completed from reference TRBV5-1 and TRBJ1-1, reads KAGVTQTPRYLIKTRGQQVTLSCSPISGHRSVSWYQQTPGQGLQFLFEYFSETQRNKGNFPGRFSGRQFSNSRSEMNVSTLELGDSALYLCASSLDGAAGTEAFFGQGTRLTVV.

This chain connects TRBV2 to TRBJ2-3; 9 positions agree with TRBD2. Trimming cost V 5 bases and J 5 bases; bases outside gene matches: 5. The CDR3 totals 14 residues. Germline loops: CDR1 SNHLY, CDR2 FYNNEI. The CDR3 here is CASSIAGEEDTQYF. The CDR3 nucleotides are TGTGCCAGCAGTATAGCGGGGGAGGAAGATACGCAGTATTTT.

The sample holds one count of this clone. The chain has TRBV29-1 and TRBJ1-2, with 9 nucleotides matching TRBD1. The CDR3 length is 14 residues. Trimming at V came to 5 bases and at J to 1 base, leaving 5 bases not matched to a gene. In germline, CDR1 is SQVTM, CDR2 ANQGSEA. The CDR3 protein is CSVLQGADNYGYTF. CDR3 in DNA: TGCAGCGTTCTACAGGGGGCTGATAACTATGGCTACACCTTC. The entire variable domain, with the rest obtained from reference TRBV29-1 and TRBJ1-2, is as follows: SAVISQKPSRDICQRGTSLTIQCQVDSQVTMMFWYRQQPGQSLTLIATANQGSEATYESGFVIDKFPISRPNLTFSTLTVSNMSPEDSSIYLCSVLQGADNYGYTFGSGTRLTVV.

This rearrangement joins TRBV4-2 to TRBJ1-2, with 7 bases identical to TRBD1. Per germline, CDR1 LGHNA and CDR2 YNFKEQ. This CDR3 comprises 15 residues. The J segment lost 4 bases and the V segment lost 0 bases, leaving 5 bases of the junction unmatched. In DNA form, the CDR3 reads TGTGCCAGCAGCCAAGATCTACAGGGGATCTATGGCTACACCTTC. Translation gives CASSQDLQGIYGYTF.